This entry concerns a single T cell receptor (beta chain). This specimen comes from a study of shared clonotypes between healthy human individuals. Germline-derived CDR1 and CDR2 are GTSNPN and SVGIG (reference sequence). Deletions cut 4 bases from V and 2 bases from J, with 9 bases between. The CDR3 covers 13 residues. In the authors' workflow: ImmunoSEQ sequences covered only the junction and lacked quality scores; filtering therefore differed. The table came from immunoSEQ multiplex PCR; TCRdb's copy has only in-frame clones and leaves some out. V, J and clone size are taken as reported in that table, and D and trimming were inferred from the DNA itself. This sample has 500,000 to 550,000 clones; 90% to 96% occur once, and the top ten carry about 0.067%. Among the donors, all were Caucasian adults who lived in Nashville, Tennessee.

This sequence originates from a woman aged 30 to 39 in good health. Input material: naive CD4+ T cells sorted from blood. Noted subset: CD45RA+ positively selected. V usage is TRBV30 and J usage is TRBJ2-1; D is unresolved. CDR3 sequence (DNA): TGTGCCTGGAAGGCGCCTACCTACAATGAGCAGTTCTTC. Translated, it gives CAWKAPTYNEQFF.